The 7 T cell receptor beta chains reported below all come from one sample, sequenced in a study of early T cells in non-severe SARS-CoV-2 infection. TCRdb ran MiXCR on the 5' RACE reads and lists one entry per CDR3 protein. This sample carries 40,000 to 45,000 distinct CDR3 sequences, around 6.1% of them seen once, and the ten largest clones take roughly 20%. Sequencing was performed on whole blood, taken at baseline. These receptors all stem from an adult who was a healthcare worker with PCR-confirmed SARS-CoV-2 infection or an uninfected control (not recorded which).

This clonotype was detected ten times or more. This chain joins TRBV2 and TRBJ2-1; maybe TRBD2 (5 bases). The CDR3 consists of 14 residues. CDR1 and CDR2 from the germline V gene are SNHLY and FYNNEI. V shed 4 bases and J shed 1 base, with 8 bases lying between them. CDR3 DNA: TGTGCCAGCAGTGTGTCGGGATCCTACAATGAGCAGTTCTTC. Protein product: CASSVSGSYNEQFF.

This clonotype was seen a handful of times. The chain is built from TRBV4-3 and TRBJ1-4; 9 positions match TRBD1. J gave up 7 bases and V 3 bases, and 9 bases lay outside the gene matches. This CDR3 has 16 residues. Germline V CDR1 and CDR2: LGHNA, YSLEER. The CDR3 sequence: CASSQVGQGRREKLFF. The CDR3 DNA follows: TGCGCCAGCAGCCAGGTGGGACAGGGAAGGCGTGAAAAACTGTTTTTT.

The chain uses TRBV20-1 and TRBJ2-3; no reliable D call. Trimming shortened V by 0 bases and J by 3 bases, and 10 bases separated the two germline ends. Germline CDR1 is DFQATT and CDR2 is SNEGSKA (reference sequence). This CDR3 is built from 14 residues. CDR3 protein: CSARDGWMTDTQYF. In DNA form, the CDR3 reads TGCAGTGCTAGAGATGGGTGGATGACAGATACGCAGTATTTT.

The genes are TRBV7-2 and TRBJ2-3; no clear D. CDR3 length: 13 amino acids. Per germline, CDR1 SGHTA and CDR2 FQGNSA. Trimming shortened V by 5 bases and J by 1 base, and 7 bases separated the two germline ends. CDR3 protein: CASSTQGTDTQYF. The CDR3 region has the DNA TGTGCCAGCAGCACGCAAGGCACAGATACGCAGTATTTT.

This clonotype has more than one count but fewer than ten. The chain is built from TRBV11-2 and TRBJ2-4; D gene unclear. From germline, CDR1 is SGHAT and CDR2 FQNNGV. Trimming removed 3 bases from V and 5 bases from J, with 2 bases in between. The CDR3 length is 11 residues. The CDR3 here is CASSLQNIQYF. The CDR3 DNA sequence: TGTGCCAGCAGCTTGCAAAACATTCAGTACTTC.

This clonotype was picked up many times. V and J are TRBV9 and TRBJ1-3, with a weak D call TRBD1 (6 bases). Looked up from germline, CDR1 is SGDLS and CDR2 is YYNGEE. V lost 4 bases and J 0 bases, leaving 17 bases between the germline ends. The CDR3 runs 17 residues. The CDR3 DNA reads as TGTGCCAGCAGCCCACCGACGGGGGCACACTCTGGAAACACCATATATTTT. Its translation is CASSPPTGAHSGNTIYF.

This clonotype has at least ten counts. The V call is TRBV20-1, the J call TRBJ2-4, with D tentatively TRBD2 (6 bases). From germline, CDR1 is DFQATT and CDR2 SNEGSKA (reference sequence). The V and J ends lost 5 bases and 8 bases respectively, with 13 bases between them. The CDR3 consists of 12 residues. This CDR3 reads CSALGGEDIQYF. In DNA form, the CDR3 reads TGCAGTGCTCTCGGAGGGGAGGACATTCAGTACTTC.